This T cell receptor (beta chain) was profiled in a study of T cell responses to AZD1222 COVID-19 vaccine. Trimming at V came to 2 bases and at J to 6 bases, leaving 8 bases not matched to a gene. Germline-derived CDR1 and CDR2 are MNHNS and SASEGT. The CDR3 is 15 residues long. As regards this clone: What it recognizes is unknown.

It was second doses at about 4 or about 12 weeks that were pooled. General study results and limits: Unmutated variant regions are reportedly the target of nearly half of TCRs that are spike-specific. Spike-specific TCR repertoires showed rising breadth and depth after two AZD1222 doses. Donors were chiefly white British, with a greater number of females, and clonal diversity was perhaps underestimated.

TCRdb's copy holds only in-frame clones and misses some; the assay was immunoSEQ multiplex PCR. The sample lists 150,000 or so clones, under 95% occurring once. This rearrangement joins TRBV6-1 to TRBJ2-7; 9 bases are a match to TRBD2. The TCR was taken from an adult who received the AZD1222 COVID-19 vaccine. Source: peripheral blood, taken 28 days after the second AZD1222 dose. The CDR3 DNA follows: TGTGCCAGCAGTGAATGGGCTAGCGGGATGGGCGAGCAGTACTTC. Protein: CASSEWASGMGEQYF.